One sample yielded the 16 T cell receptor beta chains listed below, sequenced in a study of T-cell reconstitution after alpha-beta-depleted transplantation in children. Construction of the TCRbeta library involved unique molecular identifiers. TCRdb called the PCR reads again in MiXCR, with one record for every CDR3 protein. The sample carries around 670,000 distinct CDR3 sequences, roughly 13% recorded once. The sample was PBMCs, taken before TCRalphabeta/CD19-depleted stem cell transplant. These receptors all stem from a girl aged 2-9 years with congenital amegakaryocytic thrombocytopenia, due to receive a stem cell transplant.

In its sample, this clonotype was seen many times. The rearrangement joins TRBV10-3 to TRBJ2-3, with 14 bases fitting TRBD2. V shed 8 bases and J 4 bases; nucleotides not matched to a gene: 5. This CDR3 has 15 amino acids. Germline CDR1 reads ENHRY; CDR2 reads SYGVKD. The CDR3 here is CAIGSGLAGADTQYF. In nucleotides, the CDR3 is TGTGCCATCGGTTCGGGACTAGCGGGAGCAGATACGCAGTATTTT.

The J gene is TRBJ2-1, the V gene TRBV30, with a weak D call TRBD2 (6 bases). The CDR3 covers 13 residues. V was clipped by 4 bases and J by 4 bases, with 11 bases between them. CDR1 is GTSNPN, CDR2 SVGIG, per germline (reference sequence). The CDR3 DNA follows: TGTGCCTGGAAAGTTGGAGGGTACAATGAGCAGTTCTTC. Translated: CAWKVGGYNEQFF.

This clonotype was seen ten or more times. The chain couples TRBV20-1 to TRBJ2-4, with D perhaps matching TRBD1 (6 bases). The CDR3 length is 14 residues. V was clipped by 5 bases and J by 6 bases, with 17 bases between them. Germline CDR1 DFQATT, CDR2 SNEGSKA (reference sequence). CDR3 sequence: CSADPGEKGNIQYF. CDR3 in DNA: TGCAGTGCTGATCCAGGGGAAAAGGGAAACATTCAGTACTTC.

The chain links TRBV28 to TRBJ2-7, with D possibly being TRBD2 (5 bases). This CDR3 comprises 14 residues. Germline values: CDR1 MDHEN, CDR2 SYDVKM. V gave up 7 bases and J gave up 3 bases, with 16 bases separating them. CDR3 sequence: CASMYSATNYEQYF. CDR3 nucleotides: TGTGCCAGCATGTATAGCGCCACTAACTACGAGCAGTACTTC.

This clonotype was observed at least ten times. The chain joins TRBV20-1 to TRBJ1-5; tentatively, D is TRBD1 (5 bases). The CDR3 is 15 residues long. V was shortened by 1 base and J by 9 bases, with 19 bases between the two germline ends. Germline loops: CDR1 DFQATT, CDR2 SNEGSKA (reference sequence). In nucleotides, the CDR3 is TGCAGTGCTAGAGGGCTAGATGCGCGGGGGTGGCCCCAGCATTTT. Translated: CSARGLDARGWPQHF.

This clonotype showed up many times. The V call is TRBV5-1, the J call TRBJ2-1, with unresolved D. Germline-derived CDR1 and CDR2 are SGHRS and YFSETQ. This CDR3 has 12 amino acids. Trimming removed 0 bases from V and 5 bases from J, with 3 bases in between. The CDR3 protein is CASSLVDNEQFF. Here the CDR3 DNA reads TGCGCCAGCAGCTTGGTCGACAATGAGCAGTTCTTC.

The sample holds many counts of this clonotype. The V and J genes are TRBV6-1 and TRBJ2-3; 12 bases align to TRBD2. The V segment lost 6 bases and the J segment 4 bases; nucleotides outside the gene matches: 2. The CDR3 contains 14 residues. The V gene's germline CDR1 is MNHNS and CDR2 SASEGT. DNA for the CDR3: TGTGCCAGCAGAGGACTAGCGGGGCCAGATACGCAGTATTTT. Amino acid sequence: CASRGLAGPDTQYF.

This clonotype was found many times. V usage is TRBV20-1 and J usage is TRBJ2-5; tentative D call: TRBD2 (6 bases). This CDR3 has 12 amino acids. Germline V gene lookup returns CDR1 DFQATT and CDR2 SNEGSKA (reference sequence). The V end lost 3 bases, the J end lost 2 bases, and 7 bases lay between the germline ends. CDR3 protein: CSARGRQETQYF. CDR3 nucleotides: TGCAGTGCTAGGGGGAGGCAAGAGACCCAGTACTTC.

This clonotype occurred many times. V usage is TRBV12-3 or TRBV12-4 and J usage is TRBJ2-7; D is possibly TRBD1 (6 bases). The V and J ends lost 3 bases and 3 bases respectively, with 12 bases between them. This CDR3 has 14 residues. CDR3 sequence: CASSFWGRIYEQYF. For the CDR3, the DNA is TGTGCCAGCAGTTTCTGGGGGCGGATCTACGAGCAGTACTTC.

The chain links TRBV5-1 to TRBJ2-6; no definite D call. V dropped 0 bases and J dropped 0 bases, with 4 bases sitting between them. Germline V gives CDR1 SGHRS, CDR2 YFSETQ. This CDR3 has 15 residues. CDR3 DNA: TGCGCCAGCAGCTTGGCGGTCTCTGGGGCCAACGTCCTGACTTTC. This sequence encodes CASSLAVSGANVLTF.

The chain combines TRBV12-3 or TRBV12-4 with TRBJ2-7, with 10 bases that match TRBD2. This CDR3 contains 17 residues. V lost 2 bases, J lost 9 bases, and 16 bases stayed unmatched. CDR3 region: CASSLIGPSGRIFGQYF. DNA for the CDR3: TGTGCCAGCAGTTTAATAGGGCCTAGCGGGAGAATATTCGGGCAGTACTTC.

This clonotype was seen at least ten times. CDR3 DNA: TGTGCCAGCAGCTTATGGGTGGGGTCTAAGCCCTACGAGCAGTACTTC. Translating it yields CASSLWVGSKPYEQYF. The chain has TRBV11-3 and TRBJ2-7; D is unclear. CDR1 and CDR2 (germline): SGHNT, YENEEA. Trimming took off 2 bases at V and 2 bases at J, with 16 bases between the two ends. The CDR3 is 16 amino acids.

This clonotype was found many times. The chain joins TRBV12-3 or TRBV12-4 to TRBJ2-7; tentatively, D is TRBD1 (5 bases). The V end lost 1 base, the J end lost 0 bases, and 16 bases lay between the germline ends. This CDR3 spans 17 amino acids. CDR3 region: CASSLESLGASSYEQYF. Here the CDR3 DNA reads TGTGCCAGCAGTTTAGAAAGCCTTGGGGCCAGCTCCTACGAGCAGTACTTC.

At least ten counts were recorded for this clonotype. The rearrangement links TRBV29-1 to TRBJ2-2, with D perhaps being TRBD1 or TRBD2 (5 bases each). The V end was cut by 7 bases, the J end by 3 bases, with 15 bases between. The CDR3 has 14 residues. Per germline, CDR1 SQVTM and CDR2 ANQGSEA. The CDR3 region is CSARDRLYTGELFF. Here the CDR3 DNA reads TGCAGCGCCAGGGACCGACTGTACACCGGGGAGCTGTTTTTT.

This clonotype was counted only a few times. The chain joins TRBV27 to TRBJ2-2, with 10 bases lining up with TRBD2. This CDR3 has 17 amino acids. The trim removed 1 base at V and 3 bases at J, leaving 5 bases unmatched. Germline V lookup: CDR1 MNHEY, CDR2 SMNVEV (reference sequence). CDR3 residues: CASSLCLAGADTGELFF. CDR3 DNA: TGTGCCAGCAGTTTATGCCTAGCGGGAGCGGACACCGGGGAGCTGTTTTTT.

There are many counts of this clonotype. The rearrangement joins TRBV29-1 to TRBJ2-1; D tentatively reads TRBD1 or TRBD2 (5 bases each). With 7 bases removed from V and 6 bases from J, the gap between germline ends came to 16 bases. This CDR3 region has 13 residues. Germline V gene lookup returns CDR1 SQVTM and CDR2 ANQGSEA. The CDR3 sequence: CSAYRDPSNEQFF. CDR3 coding DNA: TGCAGCGCCTACCGGGACCCCTCCAATGAGCAGTTCTTC.